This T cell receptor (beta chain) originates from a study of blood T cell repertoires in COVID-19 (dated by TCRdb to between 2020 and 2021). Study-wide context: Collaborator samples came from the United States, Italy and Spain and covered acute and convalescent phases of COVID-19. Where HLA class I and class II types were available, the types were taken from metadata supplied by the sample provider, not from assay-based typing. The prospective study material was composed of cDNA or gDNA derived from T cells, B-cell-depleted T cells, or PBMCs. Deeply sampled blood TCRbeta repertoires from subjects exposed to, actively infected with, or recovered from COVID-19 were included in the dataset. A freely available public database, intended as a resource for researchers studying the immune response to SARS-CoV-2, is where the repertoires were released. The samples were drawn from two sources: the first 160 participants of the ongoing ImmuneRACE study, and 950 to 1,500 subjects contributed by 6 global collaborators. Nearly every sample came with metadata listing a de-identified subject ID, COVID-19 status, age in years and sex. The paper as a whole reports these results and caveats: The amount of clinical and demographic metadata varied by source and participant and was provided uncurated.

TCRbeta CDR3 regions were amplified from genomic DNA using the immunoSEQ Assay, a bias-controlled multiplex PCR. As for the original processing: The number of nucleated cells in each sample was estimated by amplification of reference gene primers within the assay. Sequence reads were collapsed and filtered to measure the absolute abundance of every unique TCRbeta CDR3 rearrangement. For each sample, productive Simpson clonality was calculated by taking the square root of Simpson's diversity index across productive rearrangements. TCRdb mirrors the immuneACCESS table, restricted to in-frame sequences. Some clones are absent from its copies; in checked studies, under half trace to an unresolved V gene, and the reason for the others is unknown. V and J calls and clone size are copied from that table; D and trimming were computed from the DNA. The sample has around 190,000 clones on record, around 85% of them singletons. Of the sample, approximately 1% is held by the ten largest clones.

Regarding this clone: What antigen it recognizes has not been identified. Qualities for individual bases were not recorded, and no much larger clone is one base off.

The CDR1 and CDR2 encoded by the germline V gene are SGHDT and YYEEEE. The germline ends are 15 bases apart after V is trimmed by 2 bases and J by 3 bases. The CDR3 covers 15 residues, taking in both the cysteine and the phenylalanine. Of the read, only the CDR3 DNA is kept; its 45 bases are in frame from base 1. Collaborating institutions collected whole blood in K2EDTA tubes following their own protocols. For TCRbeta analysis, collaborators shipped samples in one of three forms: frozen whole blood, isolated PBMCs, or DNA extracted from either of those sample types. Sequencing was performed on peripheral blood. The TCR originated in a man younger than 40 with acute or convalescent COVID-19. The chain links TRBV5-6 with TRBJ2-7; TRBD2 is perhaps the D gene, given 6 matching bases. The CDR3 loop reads CASSFGGQTYYEQYF. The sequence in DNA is TGTGCCAGCAGCTTTGGAGGGCAAACTTACTACGAGCAGTACTTC.